Listed below are T cell receptor beta chains from one sample, sequenced in a study of shared clonotypes between healthy human individuals. Produced via immunoSEQ multiplex PCR; TCRdb's table is partial and in-frame only. The profile shows about 120,000 clones, around 68% of them singletons. Specimen: memory CD8+ T cells sorted from blood. These receptors were collected from a woman in her twenties or thirties in good health. CDR3s include the opening cysteine and the closing phenylalanine or tryptophan. The order of the fields is J gene, clone size, D gene, V gene, CDR3 protein, CDR3 DNA. A D gene is named only where the DNA matches it firmly. Size is stated for part of the rows, as once, few or many counts, or as a class when the clone is expanded.

J gene: TRBJ2-7; clone size: -; D gene: -; V gene: TRBV2; CDR3 protein: CASTDGFHEQYF; CDR3 DNA: TGTGCCAGCACCGACGGCTTTCACGAGCAGTACTTC
J gene: TRBJ2-7; clone size: once; D gene: -; V gene: TRBV28; CDR3 protein: CASNRLGTYEQYF; CDR3 DNA: TGTGCCAGCAACCGACTAGGGACCTACGAGCAGTACTTC
J gene: TRBJ1-2; clone size: many; D gene: TRBD1; V gene: TRBV6-5; CDR3 protein: CASSWGGSTGENGYTF; CDR3 DNA: TGTGCCAGCAGTTGGGGCGGAAGTACAGGGGAGAATGGCTACACCTTC
J gene: TRBJ2-7; clone size: -; D gene: TRBD1; V gene: TRBV5-4; CDR3 protein: CASSSGTGEYYEQYF; CDR3 DNA: TGTGCCAGCAGCTCCGGGACAGGGGAATACTACGAGCAGTACTTC
J gene: TRBJ2-7; clone size: -; D gene: -; V gene: TRBV2; CDR3 protein: CASSRTKYEQYF; CDR3 DNA: TGTGCCAGCAGTCGGACTAAGTACGAGCAGTACTTC
J gene: TRBJ2-7; clone size: -; D gene: -; V gene: TRBV25-1; CDR3 protein: CASSEAGGIYEQYF; CDR3 DNA: TGTGCCAGCAGTGAGGCTGGCGGTATTTACGAGCAGTACTTC
J gene: TRBJ1-2; clone size: -; D gene: -; V gene: TRBV27; CDR3 protein: CASSIHGPRNYGYTF; CDR3 DNA: TGTGCCAGCAGCATACACGGGCCAAGGAACTATGGCTACACCTTC
J gene: TRBJ2-1; clone size: once; D gene: TRBD1; V gene: TRBV7-2; CDR3 protein: CASSLASGTGRGEQFF; CDR3 DNA: TGTGCCAGCAGCTTAGCAAGCGGGACAGGGCGAGGTGAGCAGTTCTTC
J gene: TRBJ1-1; clone size: few; D gene: -; V gene: TRBV25-1; CDR3 protein: CASLPGGFTEAFF; CDR3 DNA: TGTGCCAGCTTACCGGGGGGATTCACTGAAGCTTTCTTT
J gene: TRBJ2-3; clone size: few; D gene: TRBD2; V gene: TRBV6-4; CDR3 protein: CASSDSASGSTDTQYF; CDR3 DNA: TGTGCCAGCAGTGACTCAGCTAGCGGGAGCACAGATACGCAGTATTTT
J gene: TRBJ2-7; clone size: -; D gene: -; V gene: TRBV5-1; CDR3 protein: CASSLERGTLSYEQYF; CDR3 DNA: TGCGCCAGCAGCTTGGAAAGGGGAACCCTCTCCTACGAGCAGTACTTC
J gene: TRBJ2-7; clone size: -; D gene: TRBD1; V gene: TRBV14; CDR3 protein: CASSPWDRVPYEQYF; CDR3 DNA: TGTGCCAGCAGCCCCTGGGACAGGGTTCCCTACGAGCAGTACTTC
J gene: TRBJ2-6; clone size: -; D gene: -; V gene: TRBV28; CDR3 protein: CASSFSRSRAGANVLTF; CDR3 DNA: TGTGCCAGCAGTTTCTCCCGGTCCAGGGCTGGGGCCAACGTCCTGACTTTC
J gene: TRBJ2-7; clone size: -; D gene: -; V gene: TRBV5-5; CDR3 protein: CASSLGRSYEQYF; CDR3 DNA: TGTGCCAGCAGCTTGGGGAGGTCCTACGAGCAGTACTTC
J gene: TRBJ1-1; clone size: -; D gene: TRBD1; V gene: TRBV6-5; CDR3 protein: CASRRQGPTEAFF; CDR3 DNA: TGTGCCAGCAGGAGACAGGGCCCCACTGAAGCTTTCTTT
J gene: TRBJ2-7; clone size: many; D gene: TRBD1; V gene: TRBV9; CDR3 protein: CASSSGQGGHEQYF; CDR3 DNA: TGTGCCAGCAGCTCTGGACAGGGGGGCCACGAGCAGTACTTC
J gene: TRBJ1-2; clone size: -; D gene: -; V gene: TRBV4-1; CDR3 protein: CASSQDRAGHPLRGYTF; CDR3 DNA: TGCGCCAGCAGCCAAGATCGGGCAGGGCACCCTCTTAGGGGCTACACCTTC
J gene: TRBJ1-1; clone size: -; D gene: TRBD1; V gene: TRBV4-1; CDR3 protein: CASSVRQGRNTEAFF; CDR3 DNA: TGCGCCAGCAGCGTACGACAGGGGCGGAACACTGAAGCTTTCTTT
J gene: TRBJ2-4; clone size: -; D gene: -; V gene: TRBV13; CDR3 protein: CASSFPSESGNIQYF; CDR3 DNA: TGTGCCAGCAGCTTTCCCTCGGAGTCGGGAAACATTCAGTACTTC
J gene: TRBJ1-1; clone size: -; D gene: -; V gene: TRBV27; CDR3 protein: CASSIRQANTEAFF; CDR3 DNA: TGTGCCAGCAGTATCAGACAGGCTAACACTGAAGCTTTCTTT
J gene: TRBJ2-5; clone size: -; D gene: -; V gene: TRBV11-2; CDR3 protein: CASSLDRSRGVATQYF; CDR3 DNA: TGTGCCAGCAGCTTAGATCGGTCGAGGGGGGTGGCGACCCAGTACTTC
J gene: TRBJ1-3; clone size: few; D gene: -; V gene: TRBV6-6; CDR3 protein: CASSPTGGNTIYF; CDR3 DNA: TGTGCCAGCAGTCCGACGGGTGGAAACACCATATATTTT
J gene: TRBJ2-1; clone size: -; D gene: TRBD2; V gene: TRBV25-1; CDR3 protein: CASSDSGSSYNEQFF; CDR3 DNA: TGTGCCAGCAGTGATAGCGGGAGCTCCTACAATGAGCAGTTCTTC
J gene: TRBJ2-3; clone size: -; D gene: -; V gene: TRBV27; CDR3 protein: CASSLFRGDTQYF; CDR3 DNA: TGTGCCAGCAGTTTATTCCGGGGGGATACGCAGTATTTT
J gene: TRBJ1-4; clone size: -; D gene: -; V gene: TRBV27; CDR3 protein: CASGGVATNEKLFF; CDR3 DNA: TGTGCCAGCGGGGGGGTTGCAACTAATGAAAAACTGTTTTTT
J gene: TRBJ2-1; clone size: -; D gene: TRBD1; V gene: TRBV6-4; CDR3 protein: CASSDTGQDHNEQFF; CDR3 DNA: TGTGCCAGCAGTGACACGGGACAGGACCACAATGAGCAGTTCTTC
J gene: TRBJ2-3; clone size: -; D gene: -; V gene: TRBV28; CDR3 protein: CASSFRTFDLDTQYF; CDR3 DNA: TGTGCCAGCAGTTTTAGGACATTCGACCTGGATACGCAGTATTTT
J gene: TRBJ1-4; clone size: -; D gene: -; V gene: TRBV27; CDR3 protein: CASSPSIQGRRANEKLFF; CDR3 DNA: TGTGCCAGCAGCCCTTCCATCCAGGGCCGACGGGCTAATGAAAAACTGTTTTTT
J gene: TRBJ2-3; clone size: -; D gene: -; V gene: TRBV29-1; CDR3 protein: CSVVRFLRGSTDTQYF; CDR3 DNA: TGCAGCGTTGTGCGGTTTTTGAGGGGTAGCACAGATACGCAGTATTTT
J gene: TRBJ2-7; clone size: -; D gene: TRBD1; V gene: TRBV6-1; CDR3 protein: CASSDTGVTSYEQYF; CDR3 DNA: TGTGCCAGCAGTGATACAGGGGTGACCTCCTACGAGCAGTACTTC
J gene: TRBJ2-7; clone size: -; D gene: -; V gene: TRBV29-1; CDR3 protein: CSVSRGGWGFSYEQYF; CDR3 DNA: TGCAGCGTTTCCCGGGGTGGGTGGGGTTTCTCCTACGAGCAGTACTTC
J gene: TRBJ2-7; clone size: -; D gene: TRBD2; V gene: TRBV4-2; CDR3 protein: CASSQASGVLYEQYF; CDR3 DNA: TGTGCCAGCAGCCAAGCTAGCGGGGTTCTCTACGAGCAGTACTTC
J gene: TRBJ1-2; clone size: -; D gene: TRBD1; V gene: TRBV4-1; CDR3 protein: CASSQARDSGYTF; CDR3 DNA: TGCGCCAGCAGCCAAGCCCGGGACAGTGGCTACACCTTC
J gene: TRBJ1-2; clone size: -; D gene: TRBD1; V gene: TRBV29-1; CDR3 protein: CSVDKQGAPGYTF; CDR3 DNA: TGCAGCGTTGATAAGCAGGGGGCGCCTGGCTACACCTTC
J gene: TRBJ2-7; clone size: -; D gene: -; V gene: TRBV2; CDR3 protein: CASTDGYEQYF; CDR3 DNA: TGTGCCAGCACAGACGGCTACGAGCAGTACTTC
J gene: TRBJ2-7; clone size: -; D gene: -; V gene: TRBV28; CDR3 protein: CASSLDSYEQYF; CDR3 DNA: TGTGCCAGCAGTTTAGACAGTTACGAGCAGTACTTC
J gene: TRBJ2-7; clone size: -; D gene: TRBD2; V gene: TRBV5-1; CDR3 protein: CASSSGLANSYEQYF; CDR3 DNA: TGCGCCAGCAGTTCGGGACTAGCGAACTCCTACGAGCAGTACTTC
J gene: TRBJ2-7; clone size: once; D gene: TRBD2; V gene: TRBV27; CDR3 protein: CASSLSHGGTSFYEQYF; CDR3 DNA: TGTGCCAGCAGTTTATCCCACGGGGGGACTAGCTTCTACGAGCAGTACTTC
J gene: TRBJ2-1; clone size: few; D gene: -; V gene: TRBV5-6; CDR3 protein: CASSGGNNEQFF; CDR3 DNA: TGTGCCAGCAGTGGGGGGAACAATGAGCAGTTCTTC
J gene: TRBJ1-3; clone size: -; D gene: -; V gene: TRBV4-1; CDR3 protein: CASSQVTRRGNTIYF; CDR3 DNA: TGCGCCAGCAGCCAAGTCACAAGACGCGGAAACACCATATATTTT
J gene: TRBJ1-1; clone size: -; D gene: -; V gene: TRBV6-1; CDR3 protein: CASSDFMRNTEAFF; CDR3 DNA: TGTGCCAGCAGTGACTTCATGCGGAACACTGAAGCTTTCTTT